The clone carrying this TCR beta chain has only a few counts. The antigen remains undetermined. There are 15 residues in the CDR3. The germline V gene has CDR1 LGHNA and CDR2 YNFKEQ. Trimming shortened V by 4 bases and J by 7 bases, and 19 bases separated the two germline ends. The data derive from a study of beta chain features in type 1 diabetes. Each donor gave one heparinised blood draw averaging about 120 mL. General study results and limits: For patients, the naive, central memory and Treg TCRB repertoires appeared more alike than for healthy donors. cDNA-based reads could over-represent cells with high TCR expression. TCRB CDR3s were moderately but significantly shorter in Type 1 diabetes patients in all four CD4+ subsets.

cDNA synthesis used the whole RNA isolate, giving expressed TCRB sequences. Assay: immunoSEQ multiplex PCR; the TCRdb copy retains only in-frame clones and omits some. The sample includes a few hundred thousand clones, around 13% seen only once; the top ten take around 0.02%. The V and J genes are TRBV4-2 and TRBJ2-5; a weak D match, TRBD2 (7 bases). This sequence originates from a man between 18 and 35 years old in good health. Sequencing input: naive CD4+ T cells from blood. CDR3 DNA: TGTGCCAGCAGCCCAGGGGCAGCGGGATTGGGGACCCAGTACTTC. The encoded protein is CASSPGAAGLGTQYF.